The T cell receptor beta chain under discussion was sequenced for a study of radiotherapy plus CTLA-4 blockade in lung cancer. Across the study: Disease control was seen in 31% of patients, objective responses in 18%. Study-wide findings and caveats: Researchers report tumor-derived TCR clones expanding in blood after radiotherapy plus ipilimumab. Early clone dynamics of blood T cells, plus interferon-beta, reportedly predicted response best.

Those with chemo-refractory metastatic non-small-cell lung cancer were treated with focal radiation combined with CTLA-4 blockade using ipilimumab. The junction had 13 bases not matched to a gene; V was cut back by 4 bases and J by 6 bases. The CDR3 contains 17 residues. The germline V gene encodes CDR1 SGHRS and CDR2 YFSETQ. A remark on this clone: Its target is not known.

Sequenced by immunoSEQ multiplex PCR; TCRdb stores in-frame clones only, minus some. The data contain 80,000 or so clones, around 81% of them singletons. The clonotype was recovered from a human donor with non-small cell lung cancer who had a partial response to radiotherapy plus ipilimumab. Some clones in this sample may be carry-over from other donors' samples. The chain uses TRBV5-1 and TRBJ1-1; 12 bases line up with TRBD1. The sequencing used peripheral blood, collected from a patient treated with radiotherapy plus ipilimumab. The CDR3 spells CASSPQPPGTGGPEAFF. CDR3 sequence (DNA): TGCGCCAGCAGCCCTCAGCCCCCCGGGACAGGGGGCCCTGAAGCTTTCTTT.